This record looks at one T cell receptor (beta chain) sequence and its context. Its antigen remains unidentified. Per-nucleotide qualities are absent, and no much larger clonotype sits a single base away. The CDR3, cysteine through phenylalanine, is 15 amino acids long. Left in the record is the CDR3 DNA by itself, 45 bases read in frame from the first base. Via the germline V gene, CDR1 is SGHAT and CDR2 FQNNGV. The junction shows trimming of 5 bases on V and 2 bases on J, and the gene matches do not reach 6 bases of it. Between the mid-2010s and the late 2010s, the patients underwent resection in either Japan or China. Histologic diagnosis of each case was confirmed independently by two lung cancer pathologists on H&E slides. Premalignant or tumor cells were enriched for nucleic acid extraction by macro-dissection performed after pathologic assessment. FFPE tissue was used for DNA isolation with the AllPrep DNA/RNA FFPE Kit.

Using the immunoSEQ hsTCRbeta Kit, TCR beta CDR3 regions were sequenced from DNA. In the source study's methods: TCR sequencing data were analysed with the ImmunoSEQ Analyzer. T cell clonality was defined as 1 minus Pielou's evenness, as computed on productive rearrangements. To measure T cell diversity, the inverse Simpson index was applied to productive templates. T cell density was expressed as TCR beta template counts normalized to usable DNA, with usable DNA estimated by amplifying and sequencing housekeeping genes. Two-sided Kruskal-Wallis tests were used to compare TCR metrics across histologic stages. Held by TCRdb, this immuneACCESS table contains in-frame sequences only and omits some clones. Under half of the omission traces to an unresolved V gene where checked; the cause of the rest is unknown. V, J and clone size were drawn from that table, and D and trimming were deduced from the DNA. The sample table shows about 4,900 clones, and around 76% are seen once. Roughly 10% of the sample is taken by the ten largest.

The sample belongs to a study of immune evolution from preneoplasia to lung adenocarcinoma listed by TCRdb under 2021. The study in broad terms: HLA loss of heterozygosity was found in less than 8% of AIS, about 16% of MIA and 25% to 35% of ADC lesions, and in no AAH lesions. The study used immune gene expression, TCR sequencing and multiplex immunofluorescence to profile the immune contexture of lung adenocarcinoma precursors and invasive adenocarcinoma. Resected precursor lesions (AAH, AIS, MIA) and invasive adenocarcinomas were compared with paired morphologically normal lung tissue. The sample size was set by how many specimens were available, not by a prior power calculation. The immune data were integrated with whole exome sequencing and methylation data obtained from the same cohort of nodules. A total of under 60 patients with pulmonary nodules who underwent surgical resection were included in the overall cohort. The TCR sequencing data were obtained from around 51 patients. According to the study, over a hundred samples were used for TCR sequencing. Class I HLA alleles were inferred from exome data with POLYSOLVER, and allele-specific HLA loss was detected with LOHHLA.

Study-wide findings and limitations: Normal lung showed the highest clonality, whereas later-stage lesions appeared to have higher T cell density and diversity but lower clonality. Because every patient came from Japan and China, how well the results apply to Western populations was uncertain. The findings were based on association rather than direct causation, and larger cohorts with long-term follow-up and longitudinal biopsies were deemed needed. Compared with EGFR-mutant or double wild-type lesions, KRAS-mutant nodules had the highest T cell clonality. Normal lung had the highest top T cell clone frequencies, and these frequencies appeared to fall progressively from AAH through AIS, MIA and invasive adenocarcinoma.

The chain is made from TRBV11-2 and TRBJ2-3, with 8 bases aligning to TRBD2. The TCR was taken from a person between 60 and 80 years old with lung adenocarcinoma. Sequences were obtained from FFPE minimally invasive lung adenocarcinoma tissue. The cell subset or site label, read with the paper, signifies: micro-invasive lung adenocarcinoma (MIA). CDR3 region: CASSAQRGYTDTQYF. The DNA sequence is TGTGCCAGCAGCGCACAGCGGGGGTACACAGATACGCAGTATTTT.